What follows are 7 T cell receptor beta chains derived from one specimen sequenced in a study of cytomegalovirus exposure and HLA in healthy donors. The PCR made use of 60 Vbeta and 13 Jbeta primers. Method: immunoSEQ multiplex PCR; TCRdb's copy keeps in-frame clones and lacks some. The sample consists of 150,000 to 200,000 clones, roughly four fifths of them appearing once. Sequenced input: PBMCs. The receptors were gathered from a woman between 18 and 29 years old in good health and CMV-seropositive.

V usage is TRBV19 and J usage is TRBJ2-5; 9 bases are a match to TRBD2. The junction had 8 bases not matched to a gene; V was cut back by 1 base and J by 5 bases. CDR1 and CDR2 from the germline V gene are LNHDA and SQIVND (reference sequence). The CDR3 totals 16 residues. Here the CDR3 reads CASSIGLAGTEETQYF. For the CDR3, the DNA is TGTGCCAGTAGTATAGGCCTAGCGGGGACTGAGGAGACCCAGTACTTC.

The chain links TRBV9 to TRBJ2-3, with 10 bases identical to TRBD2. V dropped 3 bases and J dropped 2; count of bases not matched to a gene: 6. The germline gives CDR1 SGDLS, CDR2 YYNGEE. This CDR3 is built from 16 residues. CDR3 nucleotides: TGTGCCAGCAGCGCACAACTAGCGGGGCACACAGATACGCAGTATTTT. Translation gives CASSAQLAGHTDTQYF.

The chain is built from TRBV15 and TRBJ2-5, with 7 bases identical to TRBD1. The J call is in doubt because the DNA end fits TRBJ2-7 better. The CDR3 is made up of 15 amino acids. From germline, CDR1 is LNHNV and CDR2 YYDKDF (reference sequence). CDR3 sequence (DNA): TGTGCCACCAGCAGATCCCTGACAGGGACGAACGAGCAGTACTTC. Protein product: CATSRSLTGTNEQYF.

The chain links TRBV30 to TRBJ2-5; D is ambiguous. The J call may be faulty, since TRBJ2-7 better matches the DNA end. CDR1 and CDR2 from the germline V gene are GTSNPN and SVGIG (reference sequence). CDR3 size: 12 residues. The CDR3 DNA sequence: TGTGCCTGGACATCCTCTCCCTACGAGCAGTACTTC. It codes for CAWTSSPYEQYF.

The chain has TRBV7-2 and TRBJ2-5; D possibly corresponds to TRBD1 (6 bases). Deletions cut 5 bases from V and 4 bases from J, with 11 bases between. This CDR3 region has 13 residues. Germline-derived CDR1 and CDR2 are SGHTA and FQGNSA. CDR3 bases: TGTGCCAGCAGCAAAACACAGGGAGAGACCCAGTACTTC. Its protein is CASSKTQGETQYF.

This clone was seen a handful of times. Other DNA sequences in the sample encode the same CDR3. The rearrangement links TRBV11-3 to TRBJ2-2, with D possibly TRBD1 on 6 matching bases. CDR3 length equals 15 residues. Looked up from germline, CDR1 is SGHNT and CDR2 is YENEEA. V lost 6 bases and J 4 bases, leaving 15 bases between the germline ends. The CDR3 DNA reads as TGTGCCAGCAGTTTTAGGACAGAGGTCACCGGGGAGCTGTTTTTT. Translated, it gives CASSFRTEVTGELFF.

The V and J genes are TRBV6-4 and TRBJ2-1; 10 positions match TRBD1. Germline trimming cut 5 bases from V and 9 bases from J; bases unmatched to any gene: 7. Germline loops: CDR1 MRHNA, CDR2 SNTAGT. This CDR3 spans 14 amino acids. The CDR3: CASSIGTGVGEQFF. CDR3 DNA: TGTGCCAGCAGTATCGGGACAGGGGTTGGTGAGCAGTTCTTC.